A selection of T cell receptor beta chains follows, all from one sample in a study of cytomegalovirus exposure and HLA in healthy donors. The protocol was immunoSEQ multiplex PCR, while the TCRdb copy is restricted to in-frame clones and leaves out a portion. The sample records some 90,000 clones, around 70% being singletons. Sample: PBMCs. These receptors originate from a man aged 45-65 years in good health and CMV-seronegative. The CDR3 runs from the conserved cysteine through the conserved F or W. The D gene is left open where the match is weak. Not all rows give a size; the values are once, few, many and, for expanded clones, a class.

clone size: .
J gene: TRBJ2-3
D gene: .
V gene: TRBV5-1
CDR3 protein: CASSPDRAGRDTQYF
CDR3 DNA: TGCGCCAGCAGCCCCGACAGGGCCGGGAGAGATACGCAGTATTTT

clone size: .
J gene: TRBJ2-3
D gene: .
V gene: TRBV6-4
CDR3 protein: CASSVTSFRTDTQYF
CDR3 DNA: TGTGCCAGCAGTGTTACTAGTTTCCGCACAGATACGCAGTATTTT

clone size: .
J gene: TRBJ1-6
D gene: TRBD1
V gene: TRBV28
CDR3 protein: CASSSPGQGSGSPLHF
CDR3 DNA: TGTGCCAGCAGTTCACCGGGACAGGGTTCAGGATCACCCCTCCACTTT

clone size: .
J gene: TRBJ2-5
D gene: .
V gene: TRBV10-3
CDR3 protein: CAISAERGFQETQYF
CDR3 DNA: TGTGCCATCAGTGCAGAAAGGGGCTTCCAAGAGACCCAGTACTTC

clone size: few
J gene: TRBJ2-7
D gene: .
V gene: TRBV5-6
CDR3 protein: CASSGSSYEQYF
CDR3 DNA: TGTGCCAGCTCGGGGAGCTCCTACGAGCAGTACTTC

clone size: .
J gene: TRBJ2-1
D gene: .
V gene: TRBV5-4
CDR3 protein: CASSLNGGNSEQFF
CDR3 DNA: TGTGCCAGCAGCTTGAACGGGGGTAACAGTGAGCAGTTCTTC

clone size: .
J gene: TRBJ2-2
D gene: TRBD1
V gene: TRBV10-3
CDR3 protein: CAIGDRGTGELFF
CDR3 DNA: TGTGCCATCGGGGACAGGGGTACCGGGGAGCTGTTTTTT

clone size: .
J gene: TRBJ2-7
D gene: .
V gene: TRBV5-1
CDR3 protein: CASSGPFGSYEQYF
CDR3 DNA: TGCGCCAGCAGCGGCCCGTTTGGTTCCTACGAGCAGTACTTC

clone size: .
J gene: TRBJ2-7
D gene: .
V gene: TRBV5-1
CDR3 protein: CASSLVSGGGEQYF
CDR3 DNA: TGCGCCAGCAGCTTAGTTAGCGGAGGCGGGGAGCAGTACTTC

clone size: once
J gene: TRBJ2-3
D gene: TRBD2
V gene: TRBV7-8
CDR3 protein: CASSHRTSGGTDTQYF
CDR3 DNA: TGTGCCAGCAGCCACCGGACTAGCGGGGGCACAGATACGCAGTATTTT

clone size: .
J gene: TRBJ2-6
D gene: TRBD1
V gene: TRBV5-6
CDR3 protein: CASSSGTGPSGANVLTF
CDR3 DNA: TGTGCCAGCAGCTCCGGGACAGGACCCTCAGGGGCCAACGTCCTGACTTTC

clone size: .
J gene: TRBJ2-2
D gene: .
V gene: TRBV25-1
CDR3 protein: CASSDATRNTGELFF
CDR3 DNA: TGTGCCAGCAGTGACGCGACTAGAAACACCGGGGAGCTGTTTTTT

clone size: .
J gene: TRBJ2-2
D gene: TRBD2
V gene: TRBV19
CDR3 protein: CASTHGSGGSQNTGELFF
CDR3 DNA: TGTGCCAGTACCCATGGTAGCGGGGGGTCACAGAACACCGGGGAGCTGTTTTTT

clone size: .
J gene: TRBJ1-6
D gene: TRBD1
V gene: TRBV30
CDR3 protein: CAWSAPGGTGSSPLHF
CDR3 DNA: TGTGCCTGGAGTGCCCCGGGAGGGACAGGGTCTTCACCCCTCCACTTT

clone size: .
J gene: TRBJ2-7
D gene: TRBD2
V gene: TRBV27
CDR3 protein: CASRMTSGRKGTYEQYF
CDR3 DNA: TGTGCCAGCAGAATGACTAGCGGGAGAAAGGGGACCTACGAGCAGTACTTC

clone size: .
J gene: TRBJ2-7
D gene: .
V gene: TRBV5-1
CDR3 protein: CASSFGSPEQYF
CDR3 DNA: TGCGCCAGCAGCTTCGGGAGTCCCGAGCAGTACTTC

clone size: once
J gene: TRBJ2-7
D gene: .
V gene: TRBV27
CDR3 protein: CASSLRPGLGYEQYF
CDR3 DNA: TGTGCCAGCAGTTTAAGGCCCGGACTGGGATACGAGCAGTACTTC